The sequence of this T cell receptor beta chain was determined in a study of response to subunit inactivated influenza vaccine. Study-level findings and limits: The authors offered the suggestion that each seasonal influenza vaccination recruits few new T cells.

TCRdb passed the RT-PCR reads through MiXCR, listing each CDR3 protein once. Of around 580,000 distinct CDR3 sequences listed, around 15% are singletons. A remark on this clonotype: The antigen is not known. The junction differs from germline at one of its ends, possibly a read error.

The CDR3 is 11 residues long. The germline V gene has CDR1 MDHEN and CDR2 SYDVKM. The rearrangement joins TRBV28 to TRBJ1-3; D not certain. The specimen comprised PBMCs from blood, sampled 11 to 12 days after vaccination. The clonotype comes from a man aged 50 or older who received an inactivated influenza vaccine. This CDR3 reads CAHSSGNTIYF. The CDR3 nucleotides are TGCGCCCACTCATCTGGAAACACCATATATTTT.